The source of this T cell receptor (beta chain) is a study of Siglec-9 on CD8 T cells in melanoma. As regards this clone: The antigen remains undetermined.

This CDR3 comprises 16 residues. Germline-derived CDR1 and CDR2 are SNHLY and FYNNEI. The V end lost 4 bases, the J end lost 5 bases, and 18 bases lay between the germline ends. Some clones are missing from TCRdb's copy, which holds only in-frame ones; the method was immunoSEQ multiplex PCR. Of approximately 39,000 clones detected, more than 65% appear once; the ten largest clones hold 1.8%. Broader study findings: Siglec-9 reportedly marks and regulates an effector memory CD8+ T-cell subset apparently accumulating in melanoma tumors.

This chain joins TRBV2 and TRBJ1-3; D is perhaps TRBD1 (5 bases). The sample taken for sequencing was Siglec-9- CD8+ T cells sorted from blood. The source is a human donor in good health. This chain's CDR3 is CASSGDVVSKRNTIYF. The CDR3 DNA reads as TGTGCCAGCAGTGGGGACGTAGTCTCAAAGCGAAACACCATATATTTT. Complete variable domain (other parts from reference TRBV2 and TRBJ1-3): EPEVTQTPSHQVTQMGQEVILRCVPISNHLYFYWYRQILGQKVEFLVSFYNNEISEKSEIFDDQFSVERPDGSNFTLKIRSTKLEDSAMYFCASSGDVVSKRNTIYFGEGSWLTVV.